The source of this T cell receptor beta chain is a study of T cells in Graves' hyperthyroidism and ophthalmopathy. General observations from the study: Among thyroid clonotypes expanded above 0.001, most also appeared in blood.

This clonotype was counted only a few times. Its specificity is not known. What was amplified from RNA transcripts were TCR beta CDR3 regions. First-round RT-PCR targeting the TCR CDR3 was performed with the HTBI primer set. MiXCR, run by TCRdb on the multiplex PCR reads, gives a single entry per CDR3 protein. This repertoire shows about 420,000 distinct CDR3 sequences, about 13% found once; its top ten account for more than 4.5%. The PBMCs had their origin in about 9.7 ml of fresh peripheral blood. The CDR3 consists of 13 residues. Germline CDR1 DFQATT, CDR2 SNEGSKA (reference sequence). The J segment lost 9 bases and the V segment lost 5 bases, leaving 10 bases of the junction unmatched.

V gene TRBV20-1 combines with J gene TRBJ2-1; 7 nucleotides agree with TRBD1. The sequenced material came from blood. The TCR was taken from a woman aged 18-35 years with Graves' hyperthyroidism. The CDR3: CSAPRGQEGEQFF. In DNA, the CDR3 is TGCAGTGCTCCGCGAGGACAGGAAGGTGAGCAGTTCTTC.